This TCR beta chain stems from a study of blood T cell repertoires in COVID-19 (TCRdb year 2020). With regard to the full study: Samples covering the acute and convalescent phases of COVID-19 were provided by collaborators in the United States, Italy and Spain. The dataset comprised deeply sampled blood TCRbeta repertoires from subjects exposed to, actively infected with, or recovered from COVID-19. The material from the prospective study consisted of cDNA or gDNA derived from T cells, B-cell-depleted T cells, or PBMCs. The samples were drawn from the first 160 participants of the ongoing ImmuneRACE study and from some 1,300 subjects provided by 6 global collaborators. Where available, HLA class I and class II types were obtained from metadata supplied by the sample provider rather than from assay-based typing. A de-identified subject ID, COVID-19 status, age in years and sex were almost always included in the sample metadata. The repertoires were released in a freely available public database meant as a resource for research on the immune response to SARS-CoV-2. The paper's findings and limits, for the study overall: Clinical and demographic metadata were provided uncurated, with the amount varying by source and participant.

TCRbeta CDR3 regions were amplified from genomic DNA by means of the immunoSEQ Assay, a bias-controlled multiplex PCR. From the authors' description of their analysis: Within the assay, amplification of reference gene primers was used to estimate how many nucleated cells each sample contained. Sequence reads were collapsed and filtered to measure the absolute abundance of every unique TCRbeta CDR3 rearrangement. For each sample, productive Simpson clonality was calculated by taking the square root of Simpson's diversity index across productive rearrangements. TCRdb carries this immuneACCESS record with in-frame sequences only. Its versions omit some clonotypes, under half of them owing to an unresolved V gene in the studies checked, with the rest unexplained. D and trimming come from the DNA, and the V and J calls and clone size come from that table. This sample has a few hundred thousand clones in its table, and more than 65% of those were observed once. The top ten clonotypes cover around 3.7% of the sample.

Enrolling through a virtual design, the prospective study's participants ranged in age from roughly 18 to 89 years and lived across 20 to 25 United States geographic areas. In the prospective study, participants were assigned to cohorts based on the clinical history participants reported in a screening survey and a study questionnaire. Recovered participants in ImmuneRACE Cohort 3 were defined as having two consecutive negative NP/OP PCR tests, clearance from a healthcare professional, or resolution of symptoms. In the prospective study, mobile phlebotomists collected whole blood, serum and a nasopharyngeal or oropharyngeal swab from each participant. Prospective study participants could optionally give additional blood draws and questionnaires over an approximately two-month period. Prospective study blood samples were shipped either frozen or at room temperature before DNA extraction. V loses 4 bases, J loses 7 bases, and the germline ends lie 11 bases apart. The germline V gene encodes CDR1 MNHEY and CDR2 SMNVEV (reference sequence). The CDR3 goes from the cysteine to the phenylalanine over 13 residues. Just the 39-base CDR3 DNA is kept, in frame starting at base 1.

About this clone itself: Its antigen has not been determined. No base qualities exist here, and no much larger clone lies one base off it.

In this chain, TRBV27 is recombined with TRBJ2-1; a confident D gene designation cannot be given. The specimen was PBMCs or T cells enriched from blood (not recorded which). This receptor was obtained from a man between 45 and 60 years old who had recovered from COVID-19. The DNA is TGTGCCAGCAGTTCCAAGCCCCTTAATGAGCAGTTCTTC. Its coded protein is CASSSKPLNEQFF.